Each of the 22 T cell receptor beta chains below was sequenced from the same sample in a study of T cell responses to AZD1222 COVID-19 vaccine. The method was immunoSEQ multiplex PCR; TCRdb's version includes in-frame clones alone and lacks a portion of them. The data contain 90,000 to 100,000 clones, approximately 84% of them singletons. Sample: peripheral blood, taken 28 days after the second AZD1222 dose. The receptors shown here come from an adult who received the AZD1222 COVID-19 vaccine.

The V gene is TRBV7-2, the J gene TRBJ1-1; D is unclear. Trimming pared 8 bases from V and 1 base from J, leaving 17 bases between. The length of the CDR3 is 15 residues. CDR1 SGHTA and CDR2 FQGNSA come from the germline V gene. CDR3 in amino acids: CASLLIPTPNTEAFF. In DNA form, the CDR3 reads TGTGCCAGCTTGCTTATCCCCACCCCGAACACTGAAGCTTTCTTT.

This sequence joins TRBV6-6 and TRBJ2-7; possibly TRBD2 for D (5 bases). Per the germline V gene, CDR1 is MNHNY and CDR2 is SVGAGI (reference sequence). CDR3 size: 15 residues. Trimming pared 5 bases from V and 0 bases from J, leaving 14 bases between. CDR3 nucleotide sequence: TGTGCCAGCAGTAGCCGGACGGGGAGCTCCTACGAGCAGTACTTC. Translating it yields CASSSRTGSSYEQYF.

This chain connects TRBV6-2 or TRBV6-3 to TRBJ1-1; D uncertain. This CDR3 region has 13 residues. The germline V gene has CDR1 MNHEY and CDR2 SVGEGT. V was cut by 5 bases and J by 0 bases, with 7 bases left in between. CDR3 in DNA: TGTGCCAGCAGTCCCTGGCTGAACACTGAAGCTTTCTTT. The encoded protein is CASSPWLNTEAFF.

The rearrangement joins TRBV24-1 to TRBJ1-2; the D gene is possibly TRBD1 (5 bases). This CDR3 spans 13 amino acids. V lost 4 bases, J lost 8 bases, and 13 bases lay in between. Germline CDR1 is KGHDR and CDR2 is SFDVKD. DNA of the CDR3: TGTGCCACCAGTGACCCCCAGGGTAGGGGCTACACCTTC. It encodes CATSDPQGRGYTF.

CDR3 amino acids: CATYGGVGYGYTF. The CDR3 DNA reads as TGTGCCACGTACGGGGGGGTTGGTTATGGCTACACCTTC. The genes are TRBV2 and TRBJ1-2; D perhaps matches TRBD1 (5 bases). Germline lookup yields CDR1 SNHLY and CDR2 FYNNEI. The length of the CDR3 is 13 residues. With 10 bases removed from V and 5 bases from J, the gap between germline ends came to 17 bases.

The chain joins TRBV2 to TRBJ1-5; 9 positions agree with TRBD1. Germline trimming cut 6 bases from V and 6 bases from J; bases unmatched to any gene: 6. CDR3 length: 14 amino acids. CDR1 is SNHLY, CDR2 FYNNEI, per germline. CDR3 DNA sequence: TGTGCCAGCAGGGAACAGGGGGCTGGTCAGCCCCAGCATTTT. This encodes CASREQGAGQPQHF.

V usage is TRBV9 and J usage is TRBJ2-2, with 7 bases lining up with TRBD1. CDR1 and CDR2 from the germline V gene are SGDLS and YYNGEE. The CDR3 spans 14 residues. J was trimmed by 5 bases and V by 4 bases; bases with no gene match: 5. This CDR3 reads CASSTLGQTGELFF. DNA of the CDR3: TGTGCCAGCAGCACATTGGGACAGACCGGGGAGCTGTTTTTT.

The rearrangement uses TRBV5-6 and TRBJ2-1, with 7 bases that match TRBD1. Germline V gene lookup returns CDR1 SGHDT and CDR2 YYEEEE. The CDR3 covers 12 residues. J was trimmed by 8 bases and V by 4 bases; bases with no gene match: 3. This chain's CDR3 is CASSPQGDEQFF. The CDR3 DNA follows: TGTGCCAGCAGCCCCCAGGGGGATGAGCAGTTCTTC.

The genes are TRBV7-2 and TRBJ1-6; 7 bases map to TRBD1. V lost 3 bases and J lost 9; bases outside the gene matches: 11. This CDR3 comprises 16 residues. The germline V gene encodes CDR1 SGHTA and CDR2 FQGNSA. CDR3 residues: CASSFRKGADSSPLHF. The DNA of the CDR3 is TGTGCCAGCAGCTTCAGGAAGGGGGCGGATAGTTCACCCCTCCACTTT.

The chain carries TRBV7-8 and TRBJ1-1; D remains ambiguous. The V end lost 11 bases, the J end lost 1 base, and 11 bases lay between the germline ends. Germline V CDR1 and CDR2: SGHVS, FQNEAQ. This CDR3 region has 12 residues. The CDR3 loop is CACGRQNTEAFF. The CDR3 DNA follows: TGTGCCTGTGGCAGGCAGAACACTGAAGCTTTCTTT. Full variable domain (remainder filled in from reference TRBV7-8 and TRBJ1-1): GAGVSQSPRYKVAKRGQDVALRCDPISGHVSLFWYQQALGQGPEFLTYFQNEAQLDKSGLPSDRFFAERPEGSVSTLKIQRTQQEDSAVYLCACGRQNTEAFFGQGTRLTVV.

Only one count was recorded for this clone. J is TRBJ1-1 and V is TRBV7-2; weak D call: TRBD1 (6 bases). The V end lost 2 bases, the J end lost 1 base, and 17 bases lay between the germline ends. Germline CDR1 is SGHTA and CDR2 is FQGNSA. The length of the CDR3 is 17 residues. DNA for the CDR3: TGTGCCAGCAGCTTACTTAACAGGGTGGAATGGAACACTGAAGCTTTCTTT. Translating gives CASSLLNRVEWNTEAFF.

This clone was found once. The rearrangement uses TRBV19 and TRBJ1-5, with a possible D match to TRBD1 (5 bases). Germline CDR1 is LNHDA and CDR2 is SQIVND (reference sequence). The ends were cut back, 4 bases at V and 6 bases at J, with 16 bases in the middle. CDR3 length: 15 residues. The DNA for the CDR3 is TGTGCCAGTAGTACCCAGGGTCATCACGCTCAGCCCCAGCATTTT. Protein sequence: CASSTQGHHAQPQHF.

V is TRBV28 and J is TRBJ2-7, with TRBD2 as a possible D gene (6 bases). This CDR3 region has 15 residues. The ends were cut back, 5 bases at V and 2 bases at J, with 16 bases in the middle. Germline values: CDR1 MDHEN, CDR2 SYDVKM. CDR3 residues: CASSTVGDWTYEQYF. CDR3 in DNA: TGTGCCAGCAGTACTGTAGGGGACTGGACCTACGAGCAGTACTTC.

Details on this clone: The same CDR3 also results from other DNA sequences found in this sample. V and J are TRBV9 and TRBJ2-1; maybe TRBD2 (6 bases). This CDR3 has 16 amino acids. Trimming removed 0 bases from V and 7 bases from J, with 17 bases in between. Germline V gene data show CDR1 as SGDLS and CDR2 as YYNGEE. CDR3 nucleotide sequence: TGTGCCAGCAGCGTAGCAGTGGGGGGAACTTATAATGAGCAGTTCTTC. Protein product: CASSVAVGGTYNEQFF.

This sequence joins TRBV5-1 and TRBJ1-6, with 7 bases identical to TRBD1. Per the germline V gene, CDR1 is SGHRS and CDR2 is YFSETQ. This CDR3 spans 15 amino acids. V dropped 4 bases and J dropped 2; count of bases not matched to a gene: 3. CDR3 region: CASSGGTAYNSPLHF. DNA for the CDR3: TGCGCCAGCAGCGGAGGGACAGCCTATAATTCACCCCTCCACTTT.

The rearrangement joins TRBV7-2 to TRBJ1-1, with 8 bases identical to TRBD1. Germline CDR1 SGHTA, CDR2 FQGNSA. This CDR3 is 15 amino acids long. Trimming cost V 1 base and J 5 bases; bases outside gene matches: 6. CDR3 loop: CASSLGNRGRTEAFF. In DNA, the CDR3 is TGTGCCAGCAGCTTAGGTAACAGGGGGAGGACTGAAGCTTTCTTT. Combining the CDR3 with reference TRBV7-2 and TRBJ1-1 gives the whole variable domain GAGVSQSPSNKVTEKGKDVELRCDPISGHTALYWYRQSLGQGLEFLIYFQGNSAPDKSGLPSDRFSAERTGGSVSTLTIQRTQQEDSAVYLCASSLGNRGRTEAFFGQGTRLTVV.

V usage is TRBV10-3 and J usage is TRBJ1-2, with D unresolved. Per the germline V gene, CDR1 is ENHRY and CDR2 is SYGVKD. The ends were cut back, 0 bases at V and 4 bases at J, with 9 bases in the middle. This CDR3 has 14 residues. The CDR3 reads CAISESRDIYGYTF. The CDR3 region has the DNA TGTGCCATCAGTGAGTCGAGAGACATCTATGGCTACACCTTC.

This sequence joins TRBV5-1 and TRBJ1-1, with D tentatively TRBD1 (5 bases). Trimming removed 0 bases from V and 1 base from J, with 7 bases in between. Germline lookup yields CDR1 SGHRS and CDR2 YFSETQ. The CDR3 extends over 14 amino acids. The CDR3 sequence is CASSLEQGNTEAFF. The DNA for the CDR3 is TGCGCCAGCAGCTTGGAGCAGGGGAACACTGAAGCTTTCTTT.

CDR3 loop: CSVTLPPYNEQFF. As DNA, the CDR3 is TGCAGCGTCACATTACCCCCCTACAATGAGCAGTTCTTC. J is TRBJ2-1 and V is TRBV29-1, with D unresolved. The CDR3 consists of 13 residues. The V gene's germline CDR1 is SQVTM and CDR2 ANQGSEA. V gave up 6 bases and J gave up 2 bases, with 11 bases separating them.

In this sample, this clone turned up a few times. The rearrangement links TRBV27 to TRBJ1-5, with TRBD1 matching 8 bases. The CDR3 sequence is 16 residues long. Looked up from germline, CDR1 is MNHEY and CDR2 is SMNVEV (reference sequence). V was pared by 4 bases and J by 9 bases, with 14 bases of the junction left unmatched. In DNA form, the CDR3 reads TGTGCCAGCAGTTCTATATCAACAGGGGGTCCTGGGCCCCAGCATTTT. Amino acid sequence: CASSSISTGGPGPQHF.

This clone is a singleton in its sample. J is TRBJ1-1 and V is TRBV5-1; D unresolved. The CDR3 runs to 14 residues. The germline gives CDR1 SGHRS, CDR2 YFSETQ. Trimming took off 4 bases at V and 1 base at J, with 11 bases between the two ends. CDR3 region: CASSLPLENTEAFF. The CDR3 DNA follows: TGCGCCAGCAGCCTACCCCTTGAGAACACTGAAGCTTTCTTT.

This chain joins TRBV19 and TRBJ1-1; possible D gene TRBD1, 6 bases. From germline, CDR1 is LNHDA and CDR2 SQIVND (reference sequence). The CDR3 is 14 amino acids. With 4 bases removed from V and 1 base from J, the gap between germline ends came to 10 bases. The CDR3, as DNA: TGTGCCAGTAGTACGCTGGACAGGAACACTGAAGCTTTCTTT. Protein: CASSTLDRNTEAFF.